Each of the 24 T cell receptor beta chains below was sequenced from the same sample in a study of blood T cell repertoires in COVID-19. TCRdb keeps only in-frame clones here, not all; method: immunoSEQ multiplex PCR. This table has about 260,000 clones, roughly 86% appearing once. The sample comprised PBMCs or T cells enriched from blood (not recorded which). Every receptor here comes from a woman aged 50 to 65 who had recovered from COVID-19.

CDR3 residues: CASSYNYLNTEAFF. The CDR3 DNA sequence: TGTGCCAGCAGTTACAACTATCTGAACACTGAAGCTTTCTTT. The V and J genes are TRBV6-5 and TRBJ1-1; D remains ambiguous. The germline CDR1 and CDR2 sequences are MNHEY and SVGAGI. V lost 2 bases, J lost 0 bases, and 7 bases lay in between. The CDR3 has 14 amino acids.

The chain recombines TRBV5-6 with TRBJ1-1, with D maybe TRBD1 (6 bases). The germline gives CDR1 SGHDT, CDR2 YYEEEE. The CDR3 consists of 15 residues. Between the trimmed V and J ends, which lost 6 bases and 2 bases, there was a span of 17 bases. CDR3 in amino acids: CASIYDGTPNTEAFF. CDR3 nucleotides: TGTGCCAGCATTTACGACGGGACACCTAACACTGAAGCTTTCTTT. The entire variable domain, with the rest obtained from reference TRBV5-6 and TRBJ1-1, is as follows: DAGVTQSPTHLIKTRGQQVTLRCSPKSGHDTVSWYQQALGQGPQFIFQYYEEEERQRGNFPDRFSGHQFPNYSSELNVNALLLGDSALYLCASIYDGTPNTEAFFGQGTRLTVV.

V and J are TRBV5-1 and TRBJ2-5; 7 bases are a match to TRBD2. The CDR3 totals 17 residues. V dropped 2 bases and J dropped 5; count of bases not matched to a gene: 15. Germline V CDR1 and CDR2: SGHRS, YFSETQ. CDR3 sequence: CASSLKGLGGETETQYF. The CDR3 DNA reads TGCGCCAGCAGCTTAAAAGGCCTGGGAGGGGAGACGGAGACCCAGTACTTC. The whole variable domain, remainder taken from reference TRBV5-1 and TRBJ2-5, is KAGVTQTPRYLIKTRGQQVTLSCSPISGHRSVSWYQQTPGQGLQFLFEYFSETQRNKGNFPGRFSGRQFSNSRSEMNVSTLELGDSALYLCASSLKGLGGETETQYFGPGTRLLVL.

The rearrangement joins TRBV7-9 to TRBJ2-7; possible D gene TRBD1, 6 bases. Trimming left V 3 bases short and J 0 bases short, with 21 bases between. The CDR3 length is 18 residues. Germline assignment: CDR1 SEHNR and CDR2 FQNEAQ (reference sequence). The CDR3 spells CASSFWGHSEDYSYEQYF. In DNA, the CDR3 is TGTGCCAGCAGCTTCTGGGGACACTCAGAAGATTACTCCTACGAGCAGTACTTC.

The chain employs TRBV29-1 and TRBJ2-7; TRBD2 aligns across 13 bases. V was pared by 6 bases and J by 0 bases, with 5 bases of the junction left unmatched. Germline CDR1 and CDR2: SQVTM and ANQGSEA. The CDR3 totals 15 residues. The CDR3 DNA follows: TGCAGCGTGGCCGGGACTAGCGGGGTCTCCTACGAGCAGTACTTC. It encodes CSVAGTSGVSYEQYF.

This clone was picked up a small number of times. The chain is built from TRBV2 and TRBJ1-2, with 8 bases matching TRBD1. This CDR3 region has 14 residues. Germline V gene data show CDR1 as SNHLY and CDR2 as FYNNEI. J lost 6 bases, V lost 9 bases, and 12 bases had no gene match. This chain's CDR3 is CARVSRTGTNGYTF. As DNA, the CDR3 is TGTGCCAGGGTTTCAAGGACAGGGACGAATGGCTACACCTTC.

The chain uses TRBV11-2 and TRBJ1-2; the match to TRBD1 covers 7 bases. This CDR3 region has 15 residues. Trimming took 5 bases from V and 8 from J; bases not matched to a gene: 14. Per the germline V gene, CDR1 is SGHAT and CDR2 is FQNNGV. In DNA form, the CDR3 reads TGTGCCAGCAGCAAAACCGGGACAGTAGTTTCCGGCTACACCTTC. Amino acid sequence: CASSKTGTVVSGYTF. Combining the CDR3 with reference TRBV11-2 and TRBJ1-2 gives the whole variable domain EAGVAQSPRYKIIEKRQSVAFWCNPISGHATLYWYQQILGQGPKLLIQFQNNGVVDDSQLPKDRFSAERLKGVDSTLKIQPAKLEDSAVYLCASSKTGTVVSGYTFGSGTRLTVV.

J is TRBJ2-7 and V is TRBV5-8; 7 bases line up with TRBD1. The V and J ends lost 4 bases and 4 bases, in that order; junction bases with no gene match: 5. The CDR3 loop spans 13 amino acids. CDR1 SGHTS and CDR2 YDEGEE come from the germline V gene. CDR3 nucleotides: TGTGCCAGCAGCCAGGGACAGAAGTACGAGCAGTACTTC. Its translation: CASSQGQKYEQYF.

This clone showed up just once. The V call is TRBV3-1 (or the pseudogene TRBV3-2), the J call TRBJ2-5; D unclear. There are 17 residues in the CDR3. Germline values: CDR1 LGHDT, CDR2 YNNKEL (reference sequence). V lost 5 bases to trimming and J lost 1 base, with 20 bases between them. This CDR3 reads CASSAKYLSVSQETQYF. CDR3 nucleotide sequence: TGTGCCAGCAGCGCGAAATATTTGTCGGTTTCCCAAGAGACCCAGTACTTC.

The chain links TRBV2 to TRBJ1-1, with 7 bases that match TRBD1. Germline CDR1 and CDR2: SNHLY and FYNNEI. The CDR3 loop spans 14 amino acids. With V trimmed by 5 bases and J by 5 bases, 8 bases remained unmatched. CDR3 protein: CASSSRTGGTEAFF. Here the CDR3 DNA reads TGTGCCAGCAGTTCGCGGACAGGAGGGACTGAAGCTTTCTTT.

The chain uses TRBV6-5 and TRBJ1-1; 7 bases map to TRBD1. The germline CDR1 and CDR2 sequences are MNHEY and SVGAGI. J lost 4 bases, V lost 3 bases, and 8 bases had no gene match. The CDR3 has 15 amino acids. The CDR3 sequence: CASSYHDRVGTEAFF. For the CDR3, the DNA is TGTGCCAGCAGTTATCACGACAGGGTAGGCACTGAAGCTTTCTTT.

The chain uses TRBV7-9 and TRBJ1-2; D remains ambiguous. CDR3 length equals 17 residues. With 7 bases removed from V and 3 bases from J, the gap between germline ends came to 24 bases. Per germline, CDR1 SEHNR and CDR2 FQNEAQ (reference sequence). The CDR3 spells CASTYRRSTVLDYGYTF. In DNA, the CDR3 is TGTGCCAGCACGTACCGGAGGTCAACTGTTTTGGACTATGGCTACACCTTC.

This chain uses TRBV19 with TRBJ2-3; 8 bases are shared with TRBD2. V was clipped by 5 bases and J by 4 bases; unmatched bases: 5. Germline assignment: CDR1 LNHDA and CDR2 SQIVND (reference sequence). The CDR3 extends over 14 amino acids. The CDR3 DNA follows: TGTGCCAGTAGTCTCAGACTAGCGTCAGATACGCAGTATTTT. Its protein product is CASSLRLASDTQYF.

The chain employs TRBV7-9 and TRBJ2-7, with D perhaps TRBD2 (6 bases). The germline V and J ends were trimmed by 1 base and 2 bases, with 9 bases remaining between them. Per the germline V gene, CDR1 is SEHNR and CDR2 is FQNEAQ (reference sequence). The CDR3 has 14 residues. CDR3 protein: CASSLGTTPYEQYF. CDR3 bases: TGTGCCAGCAGCTTAGGGACTACCCCCTACGAGCAGTACTTC.

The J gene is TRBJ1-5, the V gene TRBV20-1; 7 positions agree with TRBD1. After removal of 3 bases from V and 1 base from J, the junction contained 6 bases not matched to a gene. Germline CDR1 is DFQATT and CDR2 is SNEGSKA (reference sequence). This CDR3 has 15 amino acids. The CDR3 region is CSASPGGRSNQPQHF. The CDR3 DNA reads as TGCAGTGCTAGTCCAGGGGGAAGGAGCAATCAGCCCCAGCATTTT.

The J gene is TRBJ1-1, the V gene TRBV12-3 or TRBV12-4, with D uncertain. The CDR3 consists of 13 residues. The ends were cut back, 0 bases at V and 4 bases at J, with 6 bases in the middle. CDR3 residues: CASSLAVVTEAFF. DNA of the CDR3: TGTGCCAGCAGTTTAGCGGTAGTCACTGAAGCTTTCTTT.

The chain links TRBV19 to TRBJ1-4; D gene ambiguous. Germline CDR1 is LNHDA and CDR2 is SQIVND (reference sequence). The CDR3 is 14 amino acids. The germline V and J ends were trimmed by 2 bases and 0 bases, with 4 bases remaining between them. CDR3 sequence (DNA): TGTGCCAGTAGTATACATGCAACTAATGAAAAACTGTTTTTT. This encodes CASSIHATNEKLFF.

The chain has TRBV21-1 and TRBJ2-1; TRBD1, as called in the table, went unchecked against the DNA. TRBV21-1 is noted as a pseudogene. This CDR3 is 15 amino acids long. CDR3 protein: CASGGIESSYNEQFF. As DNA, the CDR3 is TGTGCCAGCGGGGGCATCGAAAGCTCCTACAATGAGCAGTTCTTC.

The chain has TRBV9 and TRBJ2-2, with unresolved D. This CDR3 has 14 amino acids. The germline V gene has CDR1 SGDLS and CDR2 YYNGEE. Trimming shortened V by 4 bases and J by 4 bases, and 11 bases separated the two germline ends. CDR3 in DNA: TGTGCCAGCAGCAACCGACAAGCCACCGGGGAGCTGTTTTTT. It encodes CASSNRQATGELFF.

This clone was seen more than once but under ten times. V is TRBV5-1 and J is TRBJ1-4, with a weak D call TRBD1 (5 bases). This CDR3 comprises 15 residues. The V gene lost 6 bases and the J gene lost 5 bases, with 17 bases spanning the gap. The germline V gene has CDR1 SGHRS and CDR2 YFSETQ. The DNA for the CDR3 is TGCGCCAGCACCTTCACCGGGACTCCGAATGAAAAACTGTTTTTT. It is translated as CASTFTGTPNEKLFF.

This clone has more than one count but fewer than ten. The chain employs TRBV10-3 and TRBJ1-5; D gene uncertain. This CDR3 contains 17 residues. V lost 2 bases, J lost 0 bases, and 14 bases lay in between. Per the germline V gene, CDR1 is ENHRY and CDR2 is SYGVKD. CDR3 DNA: TGTGCCATCAGTGAGATGGTGGCCAGCGATAGCAATCAGCCCCAGCATTTT. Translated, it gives CAISEMVASDSNQPQHF.

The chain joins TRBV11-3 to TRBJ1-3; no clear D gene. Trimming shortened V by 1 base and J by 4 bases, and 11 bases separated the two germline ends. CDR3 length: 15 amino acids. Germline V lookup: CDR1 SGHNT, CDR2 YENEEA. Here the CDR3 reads CASSLGGSAGNTIYF. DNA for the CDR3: TGTGCCAGCAGCTTAGGCGGCAGTGCCGGAAACACCATATATTTT.

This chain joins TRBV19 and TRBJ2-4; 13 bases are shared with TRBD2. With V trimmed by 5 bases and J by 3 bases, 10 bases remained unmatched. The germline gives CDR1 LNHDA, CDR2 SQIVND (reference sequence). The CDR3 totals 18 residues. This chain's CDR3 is CASSPGTSGTSFKNIQYF. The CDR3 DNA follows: TGTGCCAGTAGTCCAGGGACTAGCGGGACCTCTTTCAAAAACATTCAGTACTTC. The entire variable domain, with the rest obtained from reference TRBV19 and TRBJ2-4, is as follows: DGGITQSPKYLFRKEGQNVTLSCEQNLNHDAMYWYRQDPGQGLRLIYYSQIVNDFQKGDIAEGYSVSREKKESFPLTVTSAQKNPTAFYLCASSPGTSGTSFKNIQYFGAGTRLSVL.

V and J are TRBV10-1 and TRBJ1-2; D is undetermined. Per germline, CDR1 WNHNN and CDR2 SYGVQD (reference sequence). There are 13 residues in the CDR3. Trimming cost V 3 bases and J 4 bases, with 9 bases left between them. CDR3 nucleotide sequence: TGCGCCAGCAGTGATGACGGGTTCTATGGCTACACCTTC. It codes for CASSDDGFYGYTF.